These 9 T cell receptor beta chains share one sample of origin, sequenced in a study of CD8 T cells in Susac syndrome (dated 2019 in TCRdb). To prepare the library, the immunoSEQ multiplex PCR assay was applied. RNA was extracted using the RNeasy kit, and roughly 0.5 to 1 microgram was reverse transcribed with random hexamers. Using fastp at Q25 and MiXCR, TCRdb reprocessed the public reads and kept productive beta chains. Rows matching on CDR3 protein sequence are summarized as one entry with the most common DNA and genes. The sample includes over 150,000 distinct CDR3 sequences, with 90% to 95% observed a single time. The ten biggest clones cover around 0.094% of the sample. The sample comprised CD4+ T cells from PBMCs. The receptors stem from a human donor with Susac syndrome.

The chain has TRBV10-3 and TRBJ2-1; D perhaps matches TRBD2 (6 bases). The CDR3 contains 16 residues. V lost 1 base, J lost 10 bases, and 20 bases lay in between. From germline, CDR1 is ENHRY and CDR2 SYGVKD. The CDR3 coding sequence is TGTGCCATCAGTGAGTGGATAGCGGCCCGCGTTGGGGAGCAGTTCTTC. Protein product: CAISEWIAARVGEQFF.

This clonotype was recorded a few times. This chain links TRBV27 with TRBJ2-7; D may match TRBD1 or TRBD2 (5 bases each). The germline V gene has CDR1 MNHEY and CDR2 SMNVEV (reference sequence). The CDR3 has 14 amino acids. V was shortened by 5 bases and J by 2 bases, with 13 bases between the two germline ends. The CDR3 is CASSPGTTPYEQYF. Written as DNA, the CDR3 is TGTGCCAGCAGTCCCGGGACGACGCCCTACGAGCAGTACTTC.

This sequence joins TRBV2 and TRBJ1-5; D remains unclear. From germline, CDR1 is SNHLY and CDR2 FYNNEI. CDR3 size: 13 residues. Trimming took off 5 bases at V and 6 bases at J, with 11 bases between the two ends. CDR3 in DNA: TGTGCCAGCAGTCTACCGATCGGTCAGCCCCAGCATTTT. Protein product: CASSLPIGQPQHF.

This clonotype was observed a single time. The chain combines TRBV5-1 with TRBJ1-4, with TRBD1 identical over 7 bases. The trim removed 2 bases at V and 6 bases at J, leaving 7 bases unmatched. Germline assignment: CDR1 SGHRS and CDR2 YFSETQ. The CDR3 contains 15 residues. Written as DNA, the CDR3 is TGCGCCAGCAGCTTTAGACAGGGACGGGATGAAAAACTGTTTTTT. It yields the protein CASSFRQGRDEKLFF. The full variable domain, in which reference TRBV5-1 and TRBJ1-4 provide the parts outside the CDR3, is KAGVTQTPRYLIKTRGQQVTLSCSPISGHRSVSWYQQTPGQGLQFLFEYFSETQRNKGNFPGRFSGRQFSNSRSEMNVSTLELGDSALYLCASSFRQGRDEKLFFGSGTQLSVL.

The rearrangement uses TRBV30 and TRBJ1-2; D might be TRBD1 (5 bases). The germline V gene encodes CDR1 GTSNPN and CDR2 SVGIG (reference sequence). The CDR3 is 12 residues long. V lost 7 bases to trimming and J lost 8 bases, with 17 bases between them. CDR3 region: CASIRAGAGYTF. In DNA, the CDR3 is TGTGCCTCAATTCGGGCCGGGGCGGGCTACACCTTC. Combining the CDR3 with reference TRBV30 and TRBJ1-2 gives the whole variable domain SQTIHQWPATLVQPVGSPLSLECTVEGTSNPNLYWYRQAAGRGLQLLFYSVGIGQISSEVPQNLSASRPQDRQFILSSKKLLLSDSGFYLCASIRAGAGYTFGSGTRLTVV.

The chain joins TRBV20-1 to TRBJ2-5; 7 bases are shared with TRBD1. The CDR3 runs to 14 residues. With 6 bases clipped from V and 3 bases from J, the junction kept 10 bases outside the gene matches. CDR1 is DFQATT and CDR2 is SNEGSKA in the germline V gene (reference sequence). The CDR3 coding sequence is TGCAGTGCCTTCTATCCCGGGACAGAAGAGACCCAGTACTTC. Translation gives CSAFYPGTEETQYF.

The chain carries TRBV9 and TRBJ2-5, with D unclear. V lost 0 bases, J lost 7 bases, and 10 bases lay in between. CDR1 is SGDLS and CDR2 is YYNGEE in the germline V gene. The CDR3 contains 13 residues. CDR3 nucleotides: TGTGCCAGCAGCGTAGAAGTGGTAGGGACCCAGTACTTC. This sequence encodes CASSVEVVGTQYF.

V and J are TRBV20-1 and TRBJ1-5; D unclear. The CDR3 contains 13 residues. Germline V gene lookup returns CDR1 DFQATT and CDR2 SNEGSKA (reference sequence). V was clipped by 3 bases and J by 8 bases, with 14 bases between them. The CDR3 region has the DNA TGCAGTGCTAGTATGAACCAGGTGGAGCCCCAGCATTTT. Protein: CSASMNQVEPQHF.

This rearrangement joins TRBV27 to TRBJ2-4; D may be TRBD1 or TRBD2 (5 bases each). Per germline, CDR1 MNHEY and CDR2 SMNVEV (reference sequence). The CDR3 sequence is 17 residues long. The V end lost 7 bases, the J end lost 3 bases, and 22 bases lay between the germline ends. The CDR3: CASITTHWGSGKNIQYF. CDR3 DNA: TGTGCCAGCATCACCACCCATTGGGGGTCAGGCAAAAACATTCAGTACTTC.